This TCR beta chain was sequenced in a study of T cell changes during pregnancy in multiple sclerosis. This CDR3 has 13 residues. V shed 0 bases and J shed 6 bases, with 6 bases lying between them. Germline-derived CDR1 and CDR2 are SGHVS and FQNEAQ. The table came from immunoSEQ multiplex PCR; TCRdb's copy has only in-frame clones and leaves some out. The sample carries tens of thousands of clones, 85% to 95% recorded once. This material consisted of CD4+ T cells from peripheral blood mononuclear cells, taken in the second trimester of pregnancy. The chain links TRBV7-8 to TRBJ2-4; tentatively, D is TRBD1 (6 bases). The receptor was derived from a female donor with multiple sclerosis, enrolled in a pregnancy study. The CDR3 DNA follows: TGTGCCAGCAGCTTAGCCAGGGGAAACATTCAGTACTTC. Translating it yields CASSLARGNIQYF.